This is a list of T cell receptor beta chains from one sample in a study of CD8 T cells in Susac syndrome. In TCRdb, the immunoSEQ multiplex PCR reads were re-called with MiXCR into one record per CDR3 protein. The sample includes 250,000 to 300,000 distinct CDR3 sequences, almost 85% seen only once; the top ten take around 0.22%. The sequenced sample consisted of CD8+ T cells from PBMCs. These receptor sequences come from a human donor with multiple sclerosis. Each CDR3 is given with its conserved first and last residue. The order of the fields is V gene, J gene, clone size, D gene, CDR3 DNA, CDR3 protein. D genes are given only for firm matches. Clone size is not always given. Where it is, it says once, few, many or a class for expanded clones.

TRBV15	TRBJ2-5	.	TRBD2	TGTGCCACCAGCGGGACTAGCGGCGGGGAGACCCAGTACTTC	CATSGTSGGETQYF
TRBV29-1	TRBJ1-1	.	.	TGCAGCGCCGGGACGATGAACACTGAAGCTTTCTTT	CSAGTMNTEAFF
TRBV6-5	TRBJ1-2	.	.	TGTGCCAGCAGTTACTCGACAGAGTTTAACTATGGCTACACCTTC	CASSYSTEFNYGYTF
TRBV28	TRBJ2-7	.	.	TGTGCCAGCAGCCCGAGGCCAGACTACGAGCAGTACTTC	CASSPRPDYEQYF
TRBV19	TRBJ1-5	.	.	TGTGCCAGTAGTATAGCCAGTAGCAATCAGCCCCAGCATTTT	CASSIASSNQPQHF
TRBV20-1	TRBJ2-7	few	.	TGCAGTGCTAGCCCGACAGACTCCTACGAGCAGTACTTC	CSASPTDSYEQYF
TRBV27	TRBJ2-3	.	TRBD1	TGTGCCAGCAGTTTAGTAGGGGGCGAAAATACGCAGTATTTT	CASSLVGGENTQYF
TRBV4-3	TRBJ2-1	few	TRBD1	TGTGCCAGCAGCCAGGACAGGGGCTCCTACAATGAGCAGTTCTTC	CASSQDRGSYNEQFF
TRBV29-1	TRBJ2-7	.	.	TGCAGCGTTGTTGGTAGCGGATCATCCTACGAGCAGTACTTC	CSVVGSGSSYEQYF
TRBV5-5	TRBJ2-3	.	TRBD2	TGTGCCAGCAGCTGGGGACTAGCGACAGATACGCAGTATTTT	CASSWGLATDTQYF